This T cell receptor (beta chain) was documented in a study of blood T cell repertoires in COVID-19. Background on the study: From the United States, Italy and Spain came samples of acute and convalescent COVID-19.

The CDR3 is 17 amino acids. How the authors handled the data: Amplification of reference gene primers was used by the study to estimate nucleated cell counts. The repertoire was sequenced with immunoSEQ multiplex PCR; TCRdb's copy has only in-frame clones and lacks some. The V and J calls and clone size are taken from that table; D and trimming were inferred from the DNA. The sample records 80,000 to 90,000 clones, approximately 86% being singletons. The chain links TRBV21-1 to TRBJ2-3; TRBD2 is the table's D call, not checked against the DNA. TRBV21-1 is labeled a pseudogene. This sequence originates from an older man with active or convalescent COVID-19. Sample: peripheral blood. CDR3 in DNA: TGTGCCAGCAGCAACGAGCGGGAGCACCGGGTCACAGATACGCAGTATTTT. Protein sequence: CASSNEREHRVTDTQYF.